Below, 15 T cell receptor beta chains from the same sample are listed, as sequenced in a study of monozygotic twins with inflammatory bowel disease. Using the 5' RACE reads, TCRdb records one entry per CDR3 protein without DNA. Its clone listing holds over 110,000 distinct CDR3 sequences. Source material: blood. These receptors all come from a human donor with ulcerative colitis or Crohn's disease, or a healthy co-twin of an affected twin (not recorded which).

The CDR3 here is CASSLRGGSYNSPLHF. The gene calls are TRBV11-2 and TRBJ1-6. From germline, CDR1 is SGHAT and CDR2 FQNNGV. CDR3 length equals 16 residues.

The rearrangement joins TRBV20-1 to TRBJ2-7. CDR3 length: 13 amino acids. The germline V gene has CDR1 DFQATT and CDR2 SNEGSKA (reference sequence). The CDR3 is CSATLAGPIEQYF.

V is TRBV7-2 and J is TRBJ1-1; there is no DNA to check the TCRdb D call of TRBD1. The CDR3 sequence is 14 residues long. The germline CDR1 and CDR2 sequences are SGHTA and FQGNSA. CDR3 region: CASSPRLDATEAFF.

The rearrangement uses TRBV18 and TRBJ1-1. CDR1 is KGHSH and CDR2 is LQKENI in the germline V gene. The CDR3 has 15 amino acids. CDR3 residues: CASSPSVRRNTEAFF.

CDR3 residues: CATSGPGLAGAATDTQYF. J is TRBJ2-3 and V is TRBV24-1; TCRdb gives TRBD2 as the D gene, but with no DNA this cannot be confirmed. Germline V lookup: CDR1 KGHDR, CDR2 SFDVKD. The CDR3 has 18 amino acids.

This chain joins TRBV6-2 or TRBV6-3 and TRBJ1-5; TCRdb's D call, TRBD1, is unchecked because there is no DNA. CDR3 length: 14 amino acids. Germline CDR1 and CDR2: MNHEY and SVGEGT. The CDR3 spells CASSYDRGDQPQHF.

The chain employs TRBV27 and TRBJ2-7; checking the TCRdb D call of TRBD1 is not possible without DNA. The CDR3 is 15 amino acids. The V gene's germline CDR1 is MNHEY and CDR2 SMNVEV (reference sequence). The CDR3 protein is CASSLSFGGAYEQYF.

V and J are TRBV7-8 and TRBJ2-7. The CDR3 covers 15 residues. Germline V gives CDR1 SGHVS, CDR2 FQNEAQ. The CDR3 region is CASSFRIYDPYEQYF.

The V gene is TRBV20-1, the J gene TRBJ1-2. Germline CDR1 and CDR2: DFQATT and SNEGSKA (reference sequence). The length of the CDR3 is 15 residues. CDR3 residues: CSARDLATYNYGYTF.

The rearrangement uses TRBV12-3 or TRBV12-4 and TRBJ2-2. This CDR3 has 12 amino acids. CDR3 loop: CASKWVGGELFF.

The gene calls are TRBV25-1 and TRBJ2-7. This CDR3 spans 12 amino acids. The V gene's germline CDR1 is MGHDK and CDR2 SYGVNS. The CDR3 loop reads CASSSSYYEQYF.

This sequence joins TRBV12-3 or TRBV12-4 and TRBJ2-1; the TCRdb D gene call, TRBD1, has no DNA to confirm it. The CDR3 loop spans 16 amino acids. The CDR3 region is CASSLITGLSYNEQFF.

The V gene is TRBV20-1, the J gene TRBJ2-7; there is no DNA to check the TCRdb D call of TRBD1. The CDR3 length is 13 residues. Germline CDR1 DFQATT, CDR2 SNEGSKA (reference sequence). CDR3 protein: CSARNPPGYEQYF.

The chain joins TRBV5-1 to TRBJ1-4. The CDR3 runs 15 residues. In germline, CDR1 is SGHRS, CDR2 YFSETQ. CDR3 loop: CASRWIEGTNEKLFF.

The chain uses TRBV7-8 and TRBJ1-2; absent DNA, TCRdb's TRBD1 call cannot be checked. CDR1 is SGHVS and CDR2 is FQNEAQ in the germline V gene. This CDR3 comprises 15 residues. CDR3 region: CASSLGGQGLYGYTF.